These T cell receptor beta chains were read from a single sample in a study of technical replicates of blood from a few donors. Profiled with immunoSEQ multiplex PCR; TCRdb holds only in-frame clones, not every one. Of around 72,000 clones listed, 92% were seen once; the top ten hold 0.38%. Sequencing input: T cells isolated from PBMCs. The receptors were gathered from a human donor in good health. Each CDR3 is given with its conserved first and last residue. The order of the fields is J gene, V gene, clone size, D gene, CDR3 DNA, CDR3 protein. The D gene is left open where the match is weak. Clone size is given for some rows only: seen once, a few or many times, or a class if the clone is expanded.

j_call: TRBJ1-2; v_call: TRBV29-1; clone_size: NA; d_call: NA; cdr3_nt: TGCAGCGTTGGACAGACTTCTAACTATGGCTACACCTTC; cdr3_aa: CSVGQTSNYGYTF
j_call: TRBJ2-3; v_call: TRBV11-2; clone_size: NA; d_call: NA; cdr3_nt: TGTGCCAGCAGCTTAGCAGGGGCGGCAGATACGCAGTATTTT; cdr3_aa: CASSLAGAADTQYF
j_call: TRBJ2-7; v_call: TRBV5-4; clone_size: NA; d_call: NA; cdr3_nt: TGTGCCAGCAGCTCCGGATCGGGTTCCTACGAGCAGTACTTC; cdr3_aa: CASSSGSGSYEQYF
j_call: TRBJ2-6; v_call: TRBV30; clone_size: NA; d_call: NA; cdr3_nt: TGTGCCTCGCAGGGCTCTGGGGCCAACGTCCTGACTTTC; cdr3_aa: CASQGSGANVLTF
j_call: TRBJ1-1; v_call: TRBV15; clone_size: NA; d_call: TRBD1; cdr3_nt: TGTGCCACCAGCCCCTGGACAGGGACTACTGAAGCTTTCTTT; cdr3_aa: CATSPWTGTTEAFF
j_call: TRBJ2-1; v_call: TRBV18; clone_size: NA; d_call: TRBD2; cdr3_nt: TGTGCCAGCTCACCAACTAGCGGGAGTACGACTGAGCAGTTCTTC; cdr3_aa: CASSPTSGSTTEQFF
j_call: TRBJ2-7; v_call: TRBV9; clone_size: NA; d_call: TRBD2; cdr3_nt: TGTGCCAGCAGCCCGGGACTAGCGGGCCTATACGAGCAGTACTTC; cdr3_aa: CASSPGLAGLYEQYF
j_call: TRBJ1-1; v_call: TRBV30; clone_size: NA; d_call: NA; cdr3_nt: TGTGCCTGGAGTTCGGGGGGGTGGGAGGTCGGTTGGGCTTTCTTT; cdr3_aa: CAWSSGGWEVGWAFF
j_call: TRBJ2-7; v_call: TRBV6-5; clone_size: NA; d_call: TRBD1; cdr3_nt: TGTGCCAGCAGAAACCCGGGACAGAACTACGAGCAGTACTTC; cdr3_aa: CASRNPGQNYEQYF
j_call: TRBJ2-2; v_call: TRBV27; clone_size: NA; d_call: NA; cdr3_nt: TGTGCCAGCAGTTTAGGGCAAGGCGGGGAGCTGTTTTTT; cdr3_aa: CASSLGQGGELFF
j_call: TRBJ1-1; v_call: TRBV28; clone_size: NA; d_call: NA; cdr3_nt: TGTGCCAGCAGTTTATCGCAGGAAATGAACACTGAAGCTTTCTTT; cdr3_aa: CASSLSQEMNTEAFF
j_call: TRBJ1-5; v_call: TRBV2; clone_size: NA; d_call: NA; cdr3_nt: TGTGCCAGCACAACCCTAGACGATCAGCCCCAGCATTTT; cdr3_aa: CASTTLDDQPQHF
j_call: TRBJ2-4; v_call: TRBV30; clone_size: NA; d_call: TRBD1; cdr3_nt: TGTGCCTGGAGTGCCGCCCTACAGGGGTCCTACGACTTAATAGCCAAAAACATTCAGTACTTC; cdr3_aa: CAWSAALQGSYDLIAKNIQYF
j_call: TRBJ1-1; v_call: TRBV13; clone_size: few; d_call: TRBD1; cdr3_nt: TGTGCCTGCCGGGACAGGGGAGGCACTGAAGCTTTCTTT; cdr3_aa: CACRDRGGTEAFF
j_call: TRBJ1-2; v_call: TRBV27; clone_size: NA; d_call: TRBD1; cdr3_nt: TGTGCCAGCAGGGGACAGGGCTATGGCTACACCTTC; cdr3_aa: CASRGQGYGYTF
j_call: TRBJ2-7; v_call: TRBV5-5; clone_size: NA; d_call: NA; cdr3_nt: TGTGCCAGCAGCAGACTAGAATACTACGAGCAGTACTTC; cdr3_aa: CASSRLEYYEQYF
j_call: TRBJ1-2; v_call: TRBV6-5; clone_size: NA; d_call: TRBD1; cdr3_nt: TGTGCCAGCAGTTTCACCGGGACAGGGGAGCGCGGCTACACCTTC; cdr3_aa: CASSFTGTGERGYTF
j_call: TRBJ1-1; v_call: TRBV9; clone_size: few; d_call: NA; cdr3_nt: TGTGCCAGCAGCGGTAGAATGAACACTGAAGCTTTCTTT; cdr3_aa: CASSGRMNTEAFF
j_call: TRBJ1-1; v_call: TRBV7-2; clone_size: NA; d_call: TRBD1; cdr3_nt: TGTGCCAGCAGCTCCACAGGGGTGGGCACTGAAGCTTTCTTT; cdr3_aa: CASSSTGVGTEAFF
j_call: TRBJ2-2; v_call: TRBV28; clone_size: NA; d_call: TRBD2; cdr3_nt: TGTGCCAGCAGGCCGGGACTAGCGTTAGTCACCGGGGAGCTGTTTTTT; cdr3_aa: CASRPGLALVTGELFF
j_call: TRBJ2-1; v_call: TRBV30; clone_size: NA; d_call: NA; cdr3_nt: TGTGCCTGGAATTGGGGCGTCCCATATAATGAGCAGTTCTTC; cdr3_aa: CAWNWGVPYNEQFF
j_call: TRBJ2-3; v_call: TRBV30; clone_size: NA; d_call: TRBD2; cdr3_nt: TGTGCCTGGAGTGAGGGACTAGCAAAAGATACGCAGTATTTT; cdr3_aa: CAWSEGLAKDTQYF
j_call: TRBJ1-5; v_call: TRBV18; clone_size: NA; d_call: NA; cdr3_nt: TGTGCCAGCTCACCGGAGGGGAGCAATCAGCCCCAGCATTTT; cdr3_aa: CASSPEGSNQPQHF
j_call: TRBJ2-1; v_call: TRBV9; clone_size: NA; d_call: NA; cdr3_nt: TGTGCCAGCAGCCCTGGAGGGTCCTACAATGAGCAGTTCTTC; cdr3_aa: CASSPGGSYNEQFF
j_call: TRBJ1-1; v_call: TRBV28; clone_size: NA; d_call: NA; cdr3_nt: TGTGCCAGCTTAGGGGCCGGCTACGCTTTCTTT; cdr3_aa: CASLGAGYAFF
j_call: TRBJ2-3; v_call: TRBV28; clone_size: NA; d_call: TRBD2; cdr3_nt: TGTGCCAGCAGTTGGGGGACTAGCGGGAGTGATACGCAGTATTTT; cdr3_aa: CASSWGTSGSDTQYF
j_call: TRBJ2-7; v_call: TRBV9; clone_size: NA; d_call: NA; cdr3_nt: TGTGCCAGCAGCGTAGACCCAGAAACGCGGAAAGTTGTGCACGAGCAGTACTTC; cdr3_aa: CASSVDPETRKVVHEQYF
j_call: TRBJ2-7; v_call: TRBV7-6; clone_size: NA; d_call: TRBD2; cdr3_nt: TGTGCCAGCAGCGTCCGGGACTACTCCTACGAGCAGTACTTC; cdr3_aa: CASSVRDYSYEQYF
j_call: TRBJ1-1; v_call: TRBV28; clone_size: NA; d_call: NA; cdr3_nt: TGTGCCAGCACTCTTGGGGCGGGGGACACTGAAGCTTTCTTT; cdr3_aa: CASTLGAGDTEAFF
j_call: TRBJ2-7; v_call: TRBV7-9; clone_size: NA; d_call: NA; cdr3_nt: TGTGCCAGCAACCGACACCCAGACGCCTACGAGCAGTACTTC; cdr3_aa: CASNRHPDAYEQYF
j_call: TRBJ2-1; v_call: TRBV7-8; clone_size: NA; d_call: TRBD2; cdr3_nt: TGTGCCAGCAGCTTAGGCCTACCGCTAGCGGGAGGCCACTACAATGAGCAGTTCTTC; cdr3_aa: CASSLGLPLAGGHYNEQFF
j_call: TRBJ2-5; v_call: TRBV5-1; clone_size: NA; d_call: NA; cdr3_nt: TGCGCCAGCAGCCCGGGCTATGGGATAGCGCAAGAAGAGACCCAGTACTTC; cdr3_aa: CASSPGYGIAQEETQYF
j_call: TRBJ1-3; v_call: TRBV10-3; clone_size: NA; d_call: TRBD1; cdr3_nt: TGTGCCATCAGACAAACAGGGGGCGACACCATATATTTT; cdr3_aa: CAIRQTGGDTIYF
j_call: TRBJ2-1; v_call: TRBV6-4; clone_size: NA; d_call: NA; cdr3_nt: TGTGCCAGCAGTGAAAGCGCGCGGGTCAATGAGCAGTTCTTC; cdr3_aa: CASSESARVNEQFF
j_call: TRBJ1-2; v_call: TRBV27; clone_size: NA; d_call: TRBD1; cdr3_nt: TGTGCCAGCAGTCCTCAGAGTGCGACAGGGGGCTATGGCTACACCTTC; cdr3_aa: CASSPQSATGGYGYTF
j_call: TRBJ1-4; v_call: TRBV11-2; clone_size: NA; d_call: NA; cdr3_nt: TGTGCCGGGGGCAGCTCTAATGAAAAACTGTTTTTT; cdr3_aa: CAGGSSNEKLFF
j_call: TRBJ2-5; v_call: TRBV9; clone_size: NA; d_call: TRBD2; cdr3_nt: TGTGCCAGCAGCGAGGGACTAGCGGGACAAGAGACCCAGTACTTC; cdr3_aa: CASSEGLAGQETQYF
j_call: TRBJ2-1; v_call: TRBV30; clone_size: NA; d_call: TRBD2; cdr3_nt: TGTGCCTGGGCCGGGACTAGTATATACAATGAGCAGTTCTTC; cdr3_aa: CAWAGTSIYNEQFF
j_call: TRBJ2-1; v_call: TRBV29-1; clone_size: NA; d_call: TRBD2; cdr3_nt: TGCAGCGTTGTAACCGGGAGGGTAAACAATGAGCAGTTCTTC; cdr3_aa: CSVVTGRVNNEQFF
j_call: TRBJ1-5; v_call: TRBV28; clone_size: NA; d_call: NA; cdr3_nt: TGTGCCAGCATTGTGGCAGGGTTCTATCAGCCCCAGCATTTT; cdr3_aa: CASIVAGFYQPQHF
j_call: TRBJ2-7; v_call: TRBV6-6; clone_size: NA; d_call: NA; cdr3_nt: TGTGCAGCACGCTCAGCGGGCGGCGAGCAGTACTTC; cdr3_aa: CAARSAGGEQYF
j_call: TRBJ2-7; v_call: TRBV4-1; clone_size: NA; d_call: NA; cdr3_nt: TGCGCCAGCAGCCAAGAAGGTTTCAGGACTGCTCCCTACGAGCAGTACTTC; cdr3_aa: CASSQEGFRTAPYEQYF
j_call: TRBJ2-7; v_call: TRBV5-6; clone_size: NA; d_call: TRBD2; cdr3_nt: TGTGCCAGCAGCTTGGGTATAGCGGGAGGGCGCTCCTACGAGCAGTACTTC; cdr3_aa: CASSLGIAGGRSYEQYF
j_call: TRBJ1-1; v_call: TRBV21-1; clone_size: NA; d_call: NA; cdr3_nt: TGTGCCAGCCCGTCCCCCAATAACAGGGAGGGGAACACTGAAGCTTTCTTT; cdr3_aa: CASPSPNNREGNTEAFF
j_call: TRBJ1-2; v_call: TRBV28; clone_size: NA; d_call: NA; cdr3_nt: TGTGCCAGCAGTTTAGCTCCGGGGTTAGGAAACAGCTACACCTTC; cdr3_aa: CASSLAPGLGNSYTF
j_call: TRBJ1-2; v_call: TRBV14; clone_size: NA; d_call: TRBD1; cdr3_nt: TGTGCCAGCAGCCAAGATGTGGACAGGATCCCTAACTATGGCTACACCTTC; cdr3_aa: CASSQDVDRIPNYGYTF
j_call: TRBJ2-3; v_call: TRBV7-9; clone_size: NA; d_call: TRBD2; cdr3_nt: TGTGCCAGCAGCTTAGCGGGAGCGGGAGGGCCGACAGATACGCAGTATTTT; cdr3_aa: CASSLAGAGGPTDTQYF
j_call: TRBJ2-7; v_call: TRBV7-6; clone_size: once; d_call: TRBD2; cdr3_nt: TGTGCCAGCAGCACTAGCGGGAGAAGCTCCTACGAGCAGTACTTC; cdr3_aa: CASSTSGRSSYEQYF
j_call: TRBJ2-2; v_call: TRBV6-4; clone_size: once; d_call: NA; cdr3_nt: TGTGCCAGCAGTCAGGGGCGACGGTCCGGGGAGCTGTTTTTT; cdr3_aa: CASSQGRRSGELFF
j_call: TRBJ1-4; v_call: TRBV14; clone_size: NA; d_call: NA; cdr3_nt: TGTGCCAGCAGCTTAGTGGGTGAGGATGAAAAACTGTTTTTT; cdr3_aa: CASSLVGEDEKLFF
j_call: TRBJ2-7; v_call: TRBV7-9; clone_size: NA; d_call: TRBD1; cdr3_nt: TGTGCCAGCAGCCAGACAGGGTTACACGAGCAGTACTTC; cdr3_aa: CASSQTGLHEQYF
j_call: TRBJ2-5; v_call: TRBV11-2; clone_size: NA; d_call: NA; cdr3_nt: TGTGCCAGCAGCTTAGCCTCGGACCAAGAGACCCAGTACTTC; cdr3_aa: CASSLASDQETQYF
j_call: TRBJ2-5; v_call: TRBV9; clone_size: NA; d_call: NA; cdr3_nt: TGTGCCAGCAGCGTAGGGGTAGGACTCCAAGAGACCCAGTACTTC; cdr3_aa: CASSVGVGLQETQYF
j_call: TRBJ2-3; v_call: TRBV25-1; clone_size: NA; d_call: TRBD2; cdr3_nt: TGTGCCAGCAGAACCCAACCTAGCGGGAGGCGGGATACGCAGTATTTT; cdr3_aa: CASRTQPSGRRDTQYF
j_call: TRBJ2-1; v_call: TRBV13; clone_size: NA; d_call: TRBD2; cdr3_nt: TGTGCCAGCAAGTTAGGACTAGCGGGAGCGGTTGAGCAGTTCTTC; cdr3_aa: CASKLGLAGAVEQFF
j_call: TRBJ1-2; v_call: TRBV2; clone_size: NA; d_call: NA; cdr3_nt: TGTGCCAGCAGTAACAGCTATGGCTACACCTTC; cdr3_aa: CASSNSYGYTF
j_call: TRBJ1-3; v_call: TRBV29-1; clone_size: NA; d_call: TRBD1; cdr3_nt: TGCAGCGTCGATGGGACAGACTCTGGAAACACCATATATTTT; cdr3_aa: CSVDGTDSGNTIYF
j_call: TRBJ1-2; v_call: TRBV27; clone_size: once; d_call: NA; cdr3_nt: TGTGCCAGCAGTTCCCGGAGGGAGAGTAATGGCTACACCTTC; cdr3_aa: CASSSRRESNGYTF